This T cell receptor beta chain was profiled in a study of T cell responses to AZD1222 COVID-19 vaccine. Study-wide results and caveats: White British donors predominated, females outnumbered males, and clonal diversity was possibly underestimated. Seropositivity was recorded at baseline in only a handful of AZD1222 recipients. Close to half of spike-specific TCRs reportedly recognize unmutated variant regions.

Germline CDR1 is GTSNPN and CDR2 is SVGIG (reference sequence). J was trimmed by 3 bases and V by 3 bases; bases with no gene match: 9. The CDR3 has 16 amino acids. With respect to this clone: Its antigen is not known.

Sequenced by immunoSEQ multiplex PCR; TCRdb stores in-frame clones only, minus some. The sample shows about 120,000 clones, approximately 89% of them seen only once. The sequence was obtained from an adult in good health. The rearrangement links TRBV30 to TRBJ2-3, with 10 bases that match TRBD2. Sequenced here: peripheral blood, sampled on day 0 of AZD1222 vaccination. DNA of the CDR3: TGTGCCTGGAGGGTGAGCGGGGGGGCTTGGACAGATACGCAGTATTTT. Translation gives CAWRVSGGAWTDTQYF.